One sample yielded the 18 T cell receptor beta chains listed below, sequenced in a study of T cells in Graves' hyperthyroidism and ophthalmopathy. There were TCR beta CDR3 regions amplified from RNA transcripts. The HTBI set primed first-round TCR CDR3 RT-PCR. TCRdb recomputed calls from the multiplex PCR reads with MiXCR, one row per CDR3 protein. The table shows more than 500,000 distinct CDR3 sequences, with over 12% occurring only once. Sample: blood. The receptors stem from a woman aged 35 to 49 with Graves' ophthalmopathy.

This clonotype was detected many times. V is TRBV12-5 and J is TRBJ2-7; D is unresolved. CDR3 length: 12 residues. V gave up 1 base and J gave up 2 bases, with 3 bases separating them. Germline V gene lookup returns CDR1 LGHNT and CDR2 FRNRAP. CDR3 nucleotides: TGTGCTAGTGGTTTGGCGACCTACGAGCAGTACTTC. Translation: CASGLATYEQYF.

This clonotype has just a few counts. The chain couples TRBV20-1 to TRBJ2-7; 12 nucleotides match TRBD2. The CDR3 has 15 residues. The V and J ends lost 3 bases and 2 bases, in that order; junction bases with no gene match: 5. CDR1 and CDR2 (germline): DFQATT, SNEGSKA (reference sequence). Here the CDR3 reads CSARTTSGSPYEQYF. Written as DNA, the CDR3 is TGCAGTGCTAGGACGACTAGCGGGAGTCCCTACGAGCAGTACTTC.

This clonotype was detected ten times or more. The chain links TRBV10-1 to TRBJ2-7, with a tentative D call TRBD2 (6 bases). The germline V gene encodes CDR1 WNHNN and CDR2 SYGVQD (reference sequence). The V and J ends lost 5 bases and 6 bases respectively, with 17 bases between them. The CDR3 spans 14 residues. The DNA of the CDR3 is TGCGCCAGCAGTCGGGACTCCGCAGACGGCGAGCAGTACTTC. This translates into CASSRDSADGEQYF.

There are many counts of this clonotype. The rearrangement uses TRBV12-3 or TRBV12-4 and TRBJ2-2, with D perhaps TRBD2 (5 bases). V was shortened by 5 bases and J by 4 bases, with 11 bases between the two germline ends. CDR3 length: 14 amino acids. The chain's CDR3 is CASSPHGSTGELFF. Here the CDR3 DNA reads TGTGCCAGCAGTCCTCATGGGAGCACCGGGGAGCTGTTTTTT.

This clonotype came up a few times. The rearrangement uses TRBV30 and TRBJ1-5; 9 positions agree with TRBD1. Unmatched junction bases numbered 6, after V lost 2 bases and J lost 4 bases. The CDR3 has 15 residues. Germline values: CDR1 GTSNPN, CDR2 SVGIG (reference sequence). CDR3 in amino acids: CAWSSGTGSNQPQHF. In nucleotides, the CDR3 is TGTGCCTGGAGTTCCGGGACAGGGAGTAATCAGCCCCAGCATTTT. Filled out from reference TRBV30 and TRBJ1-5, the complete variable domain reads SQTIHQWPATLVQPVGSPLSLECTVEGTSNPNLYWYRQAAGRGLQLLFYSVGIGQISSEVPQNLSASRPQDRQFILSSKKLLLSDSGFYLCAWSSGTGSNQPQHFGDGTRLSIL.

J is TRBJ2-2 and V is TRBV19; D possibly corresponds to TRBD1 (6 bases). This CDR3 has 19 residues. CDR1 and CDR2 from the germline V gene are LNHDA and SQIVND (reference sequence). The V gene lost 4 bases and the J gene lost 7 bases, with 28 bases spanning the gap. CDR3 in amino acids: CASSTSNFGQTKTGGELFF. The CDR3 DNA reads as TGTGCCAGTAGTACCTCAAATTTCGGACAGACAAAGACAGGCGGGGAGCTGTTTTTT.

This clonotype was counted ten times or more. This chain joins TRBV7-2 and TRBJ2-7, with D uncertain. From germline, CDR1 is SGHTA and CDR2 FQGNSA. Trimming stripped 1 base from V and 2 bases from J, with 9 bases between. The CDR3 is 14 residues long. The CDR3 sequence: CASSLGGMTYEQYF. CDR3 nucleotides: TGTGCCAGCAGCTTAGGTGGAATGACCTACGAGCAGTACTTC.

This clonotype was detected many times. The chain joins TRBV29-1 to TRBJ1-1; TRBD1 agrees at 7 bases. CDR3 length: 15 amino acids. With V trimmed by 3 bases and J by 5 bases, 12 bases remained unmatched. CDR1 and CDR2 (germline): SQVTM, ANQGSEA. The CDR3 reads CSVDRSGGLGTEAFF. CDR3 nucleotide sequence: TGCAGCGTTGATAGATCAGGGGGTCTTGGTACTGAAGCTTTCTTT.

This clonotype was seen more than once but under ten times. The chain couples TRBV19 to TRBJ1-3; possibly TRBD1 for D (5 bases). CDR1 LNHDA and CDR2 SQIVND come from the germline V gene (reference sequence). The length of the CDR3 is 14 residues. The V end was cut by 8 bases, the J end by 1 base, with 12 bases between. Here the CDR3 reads CASVAGSSGNTIYF. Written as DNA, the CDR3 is TGTGCCAGTGTTGCAGGGAGTTCTGGAAACACCATATATTTT.

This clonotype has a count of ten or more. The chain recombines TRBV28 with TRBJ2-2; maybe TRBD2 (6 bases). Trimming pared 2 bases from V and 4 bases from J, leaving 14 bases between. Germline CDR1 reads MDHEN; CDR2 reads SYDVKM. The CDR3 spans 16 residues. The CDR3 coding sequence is TGTGCCAGCAGTTTAGCGCTAGCGTTGTCCACCGGGGAGCTGTTTTTT. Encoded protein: CASSLALALSTGELFF.

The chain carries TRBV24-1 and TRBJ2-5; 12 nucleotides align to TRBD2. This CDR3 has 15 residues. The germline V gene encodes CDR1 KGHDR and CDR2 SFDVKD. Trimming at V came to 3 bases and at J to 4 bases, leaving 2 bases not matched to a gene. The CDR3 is CATSDVTSGRETQYF. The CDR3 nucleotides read TGTGCCACCAGTGATGTGACTAGCGGGAGAGAGACCCAGTACTTC.

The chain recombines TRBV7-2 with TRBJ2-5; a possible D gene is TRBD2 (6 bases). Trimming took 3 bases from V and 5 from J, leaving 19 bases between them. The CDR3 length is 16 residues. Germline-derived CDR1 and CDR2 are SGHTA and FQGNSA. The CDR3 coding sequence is TGTGCCAGCAGCTTGAGGGTAGCGGCTTTGAGGGAGACCCAGTACTTC. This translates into CASSLRVAALRETQYF.

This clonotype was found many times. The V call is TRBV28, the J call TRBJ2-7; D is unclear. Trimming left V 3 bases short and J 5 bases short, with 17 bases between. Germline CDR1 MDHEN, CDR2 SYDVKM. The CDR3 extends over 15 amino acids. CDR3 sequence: CASSFGVPDLDEQYF. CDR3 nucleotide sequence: TGTGCCAGCAGTTTTGGGGTCCCCGATTTGGACGAGCAGTACTTC.

This chain's CDR3 is CAGNPGPNDEQYF. The CDR3 DNA is TGTGCCGGTAACCCGGGTCCAAACGACGAGCAGTACTTC. The V gene is TRBV2, the J gene TRBJ2-7; D gene ambiguous. The germline V and J ends were trimmed by 11 bases and 5 bases, with 19 bases remaining between them. CDR3 size: 13 residues. Per germline, CDR1 SNHLY and CDR2 FYNNEI.

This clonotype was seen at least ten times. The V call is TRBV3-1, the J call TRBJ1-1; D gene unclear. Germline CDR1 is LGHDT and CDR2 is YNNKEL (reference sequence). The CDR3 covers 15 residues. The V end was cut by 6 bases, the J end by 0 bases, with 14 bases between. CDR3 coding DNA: TGTGCCAGCAGTTGGAATGGAGGGATGAACACTGAAGCTTTCTTT. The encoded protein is CASSWNGGMNTEAFF.

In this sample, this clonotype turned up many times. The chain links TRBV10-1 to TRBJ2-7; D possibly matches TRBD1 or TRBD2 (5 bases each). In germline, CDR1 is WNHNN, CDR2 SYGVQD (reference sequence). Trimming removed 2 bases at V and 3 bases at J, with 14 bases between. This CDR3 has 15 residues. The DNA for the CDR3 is TGCGCCAGCAGTGAGGGGGACCCCCCAATCTACGAGCAGTACTTC. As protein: CASSEGDPPIYEQYF.

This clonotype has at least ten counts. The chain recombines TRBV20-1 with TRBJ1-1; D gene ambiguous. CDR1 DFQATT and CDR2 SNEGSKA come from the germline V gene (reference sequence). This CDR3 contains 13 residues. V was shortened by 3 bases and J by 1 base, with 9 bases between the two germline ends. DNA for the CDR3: TGCAGTGCTAGCCTCGGAAAGAACACTGAAGCTTTCTTT. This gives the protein CSASLGKNTEAFF.

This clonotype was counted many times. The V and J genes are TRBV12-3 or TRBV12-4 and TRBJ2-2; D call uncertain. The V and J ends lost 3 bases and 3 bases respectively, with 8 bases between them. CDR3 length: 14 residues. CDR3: CASSLVGYTGELFF. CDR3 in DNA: TGTGCCAGCAGTTTGGTGGGGTACACCGGGGAGCTGTTTTTT.